Listed below are T cell receptor beta chains from one sample, sequenced in a study of post-analysis software for immune sequencing data. TCRdb used MiXCR to reprocess the PCR reads, holding one entry per CDR3 protein. This sample has hundreds of thousands of distinct CDR3 sequences, with approximately 60% found just once. Input material: blood. These receptor sequences come from a girl aged 2-15 years with multiple sclerosis. CDR3s include the opening cysteine and the closing phenylalanine or tryptophan. The D gene is left open where the match is weak. Only some rows state a clone size, as once, few, many or a class for expanded clones.

>TRBJ1-6|once|TRBV7-2|NA
CASSPLFRRGTYNSPLHF
TGTGCCAGCAGCCCCCTCTTCCGGAGGGGCACATATAATTCACCCCTCCACTTT
>TRBJ2-1|few|TRBV7-3|NA
CASSLTGFAGTTNYNEQFF
TGTGCCAGCAGCTTAACCGGGTTTGCGGGGACAACAAATTACAATGAGCAGTTCTTC
>TRBJ2-5|NA|TRBV7-7|TRBD2
CASSEGLGRETQYF
TGTGCCAGCAGCGAGGGACTAGGACGAGAGACCCAGTACTTC
>TRBJ2-7|few|TRBV10-3|NA
CAIRFPGSPYEQYF
TGTGCCATCAGGTTCCCCGGGAGTCCCTACGAGCAGTACTTC
>TRBJ2-3|once|TRBV18|NA
CASSRVGMGTDTQYF
TGTGCCAGCTCACGGGTAGGGATGGGCACAGATACGCAGTATTTT
>TRBJ2-2|NA|TRBV30|NA
CAWSVKQGKAGELFF
TGTGCCTGGAGTGTAAAGCAGGGGAAGGCCGGGGAGCTGTTTTTT
>TRBJ2-7|NA|TRBV14|NA
CATSGRTFYEQYF
TGTGCCACCTCGGGACGGACCTTCTACGAGCAGTACTTC
>TRBJ2-1|NA|TRBV12-3/TRBV12-4|NA
CASSPTAKGEQFF
TGTGCCAGCAGCCCCACAGCAAAGGGTGAGCAGTTCTTC
>TRBJ1-2|NA|TRBV7-2|NA
CASSSGRYGGYTF
TGTGCCAGCAGCTCGGGACGATACGGGGGCTACACCTTC
>TRBJ2-1|NA|TRBV29-1|NA
CSVEGGGGKVDEQFF
TGCAGCGTTGAAGGTGGTGGGGGAAAAGTCGATGAGCAGTTCTTC
>TRBJ2-3|NA|TRBV20-1|NA
CSARGPLIDTQYF
TGCAGTGCTAGAGGCCCCTTGATTGATACGCAGTATTTT
>TRBJ2-5|NA|TRBV20-1|TRBD1
CSARDRGQETQYF
TGCAGTGCTAGAGACAGGGGGCAAGAGACCCAGTACTTC
>TRBJ2-5|NA|TRBV12-3/TRBV12-4|TRBD1
CASSVGQGTAETQYF
TGTGCCAGCAGTGTGGGACAGGGGACGGCAGAGACCCAGTACTTC
>TRBJ2-2|NA|TRBV3-1|NA
CASSSSDSGELFF
TGTGCCAGCAGCTCTAGTGATTCCGGGGAGCTGTTTTTT
>TRBJ2-1|NA|TRBV4-3|NA
CASSQALDSNEQFF
TGCGCCAGCAGCCAAGCCCTCGATAGCAATGAGCAGTTCTTC